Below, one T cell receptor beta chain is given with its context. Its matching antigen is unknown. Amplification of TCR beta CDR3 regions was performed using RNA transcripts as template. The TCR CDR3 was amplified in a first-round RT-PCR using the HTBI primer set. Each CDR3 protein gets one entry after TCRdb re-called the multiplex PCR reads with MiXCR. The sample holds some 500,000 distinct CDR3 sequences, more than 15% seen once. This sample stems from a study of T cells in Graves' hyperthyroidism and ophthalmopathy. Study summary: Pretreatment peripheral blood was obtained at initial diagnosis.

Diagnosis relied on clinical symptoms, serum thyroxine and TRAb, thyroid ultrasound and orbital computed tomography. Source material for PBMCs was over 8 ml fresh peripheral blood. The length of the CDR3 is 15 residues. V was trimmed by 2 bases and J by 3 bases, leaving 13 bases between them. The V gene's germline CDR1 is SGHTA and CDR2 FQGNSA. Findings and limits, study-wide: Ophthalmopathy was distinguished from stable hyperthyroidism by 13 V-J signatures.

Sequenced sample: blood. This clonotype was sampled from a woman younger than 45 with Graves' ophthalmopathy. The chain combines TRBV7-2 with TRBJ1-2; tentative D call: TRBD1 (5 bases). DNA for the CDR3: TGTGCCAGCAGCTTAACCCTAGACAGTTACTATGGCTACACCTTC. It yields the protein CASSLTLDSYYGYTF. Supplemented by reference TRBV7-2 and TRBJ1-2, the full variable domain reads GAGVSQSPSNKVTEKGKDVELRCDPISGHTALYWYRQSLGQGLEFLIYFQGNSAPDKSGLPSDRFSAERTGGSVSTLTIQRTQQEDSAVYLCASSLTLDSYYGYTFGSGTRLTVV.